This T cell receptor beta chain emerged from a study of blood T cell repertoires in COVID-19. Using immunoSEQ multiplex PCR, the repertoire was profiled, and TCRdb retains in-frame clones only, with some absent. The data show 70,000 to 95,000 clones, with roughly 80% seen just once and about 11% held by the top ten. This CDR3 contains 14 residues. Germline CDR1 is SGHRS and CDR2 is YFSETQ. After removal of 7 bases from V and 2 bases from J, the junction contained 9 bases not matched to a gene. This rearrangement joins TRBV5-1 to TRBJ2-7; 7 positions agree with TRBD1. Sequences were obtained from peripheral blood. The origin of this receptor is a woman in her 70s with active or convalescent COVID-19. The CDR3 coding sequence is TGCGCCAGCTCTACCCCCGGGACAGCCTACGAGCAGTACTTC. It translates to CASSTPGTAYEQYF.